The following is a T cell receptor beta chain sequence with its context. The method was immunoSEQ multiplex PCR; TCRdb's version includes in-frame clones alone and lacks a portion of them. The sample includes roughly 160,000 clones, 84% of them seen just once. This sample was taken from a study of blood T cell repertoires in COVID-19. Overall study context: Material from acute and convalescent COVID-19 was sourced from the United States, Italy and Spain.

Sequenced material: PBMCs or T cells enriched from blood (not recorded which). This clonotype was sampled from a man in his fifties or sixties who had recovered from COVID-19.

CDR3 bases: TGTGCCAGCAGCTTGATTAGCGGGGGCTTCGAGAGCTCCTACAATGAGCAGTTCTTC. This codes for CASSLISGGFESSYNEQFF. V gene TRBV7-8 combines with J gene TRBJ2-1; 9 positions agree with TRBD2. The CDR3 is 19 amino acids. Germline trimming cut 3 bases from V and 0 bases from J; bases unmatched to any gene: 12. CDR1 SGHVS and CDR2 FQNEAQ come from the germline V gene.